The 12 T cell receptor beta chains below come from one sample, sequenced in a study of blood T cell repertoires in COVID-19. Sequencing used immunoSEQ multiplex PCR; TCRdb keeps in-frame clones, though not all of them. Among roughly 200,000 clones listed, about three quarters were seen once. The specimen sequenced was peripheral blood. Receptors originate from a woman aged 45-60 years with active or convalescent COVID-19.

This rearrangement joins TRBV2 to TRBJ1-2; D is unresolved. This CDR3 spans 14 amino acids. Germline-derived CDR1 and CDR2 are SNHLY and FYNNEI. Between the trimmed V and J ends, which lost 5 bases and 2 bases, there was a span of 12 bases. CDR3 region: CASSLRLGNYGYTF. DNA for the CDR3: TGTGCCAGCAGTCTACGGCTCGGGAACTATGGCTACACCTTC. Complete variable domain (other parts from reference TRBV2 and TRBJ1-2): EPEVTQTPSHQVTQMGQEVILRCVPISNHLYFYWYRQILGQKVEFLVSFYNNEISEKSEIFDDQFSVERPDGSNFTLKIRSTKLEDSAMYFCASSLRLGNYGYTFGSGTRLTVV.

The chain combines TRBV6-2 or TRBV6-3 with TRBJ2-1; TRBD2 matches at 7 bases. Germline CDR1 is MNHEY and CDR2 is SVGEGT. The CDR3 has 13 residues. V lost 2 bases and J lost 15; bases outside the gene matches: 10. CDR3 sequence reads: CASSYTRLAGRFF. CDR3 nucleotides: TGTGCCAGCAGTTACACACGACTAGCCGGGCGGTTCTTC.

The rearrangement uses TRBV11-3 and TRBJ1-2; 8 nucleotides line up with TRBD1. V trimming: 4 bases; J trimming: 6 bases; junction bases outside the gene matches: 4. CDR3 length equals 13 residues. CDR1 and CDR2 (germline): SGHNT, YENEEA. CDR3 nucleotide sequence: TGTGCCAGCAGCTCTTCAGGGGGCCATGGCTACACCTTC. Residues: CASSSSGGHGYTF.

The rearrangement links TRBV5-8 to TRBJ1-5; possible D gene TRBD1, 5 bases. In germline, CDR1 is SGHTS, CDR2 YDEGEE. The CDR3 extends over 15 amino acids. V lost 0 bases and J 4 bases, leaving 11 bases between the germline ends. The CDR3 loop reads CASSLAADNNQPQHF. Written as DNA, the CDR3 is TGTGCCAGCAGCTTGGCCGCGGACAATAATCAGCCCCAGCATTTT.

The CDR3 loop is CASSFGGGTEAFF. In nucleotides, the CDR3 is TGTGCCAGCAGTTTTGGCGGGGGCACTGAAGCTTTCTTT. The rearrangement joins TRBV12-3 or TRBV12-4 to TRBJ1-1; D might be TRBD1 (5 bases). The CDR3 loop spans 13 amino acids. Trimming cost V 3 bases and J 4 bases, with 9 bases left between them.

This chain connects TRBV16 to TRBJ1-4, with 7 bases that match TRBD1. V gave up 6 bases and J gave up 3 bases; unmatched junction bases: 7. This CDR3 region has 15 residues. Germline V gene data show CDR1 as KGHSY and CDR2 as FQNENV. The CDR3 here is CASRPRGLANEKLFF. The CDR3 nucleotides are TGTGCCAGCAGACCGAGGGGGCTTGCTAATGAAAAACTGTTTTTT. Based on the CDR3 plus reference TRBV16 and TRBJ1-4, the full variable domain is GEEVAQTPKHLVRGEGQKAKLYCAPIKGHSYVFWYQQVLKNEFKFLISFQNENVFDETGMPKERFSAKCLPNSPCSLEIQATKLEDSAVYFCASRPRGLANEKLFFGSGTQLSVL.

V usage is TRBV6-5 and J usage is TRBJ1-1, with a tentative D call TRBD1 (6 bases). Germline CDR1 is MNHEY and CDR2 is SVGAGI. The CDR3 covers 13 residues. Trimming cost V 3 bases and J 7 bases, with 12 bases left between them. CDR3 in DNA: TGTGCCAGCAGTTATCCCGACAGGAGTGAAGCTTTCTTT. Protein product: CASSYPDRSEAFF.

The V call is TRBV7-3, the J call TRBJ2-7; 12 positions match TRBD2. This CDR3 region has 16 residues. Germline CDR1 reads SGHTA; CDR2 reads FQGTGA. Trimming cost V 4 bases and J 3 bases; bases outside gene matches: 7. Here the CDR3 DNA reads TGTGCCAGCAGCTCCCGACTAGCGGGAGTGGTCTACGAGCAGTACTTC. Translation gives CASSSRLAGVVYEQYF.

The J gene is TRBJ2-5, the V gene TRBV5-5, with D maybe TRBD1 (6 bases). This CDR3 has 13 residues. Germline CDR1 is SGHKS and CDR2 is YYEKEE (reference sequence). V lost 4 bases and J lost 1, with 8 bases in between. The CDR3 DNA reads TGTGCCAGCAGCAAACAGGGCCAAGAGACCCAGTACTTC. Its translation is CASSKQGQETQYF. Full variable domain (missing parts from reference TRBV5-5 and TRBJ2-5): DAGVTQSPTHLIKTRGQQVTLRCSPISGHKSVSWYQQVLGQGPQFIFQYYEKEERGRGNFPDRFSARQFPNYSSELNVNALLLGDSALYLCASSKQGQETQYFGPGTRLLVL.

Only a few counts were recorded for this clone. The chain joins TRBV11-2 to TRBJ1-5; D is perhaps TRBD1 (5 bases). Germline CDR1 and CDR2: SGHAT and FQNNGV. Between the trimmed V and J ends, which lost 3 bases and 5 bases, there was a span of 14 bases. This CDR3 region has 15 residues. CDR3 DNA: TGTGCCAGCAGCTTGGACGGGCAGGGCCATCAGCCCCAGCATTTT. Protein product: CASSLDGQGHQPQHF.

The chain has TRBV7-2 and TRBJ2-5; maybe TRBD2 (5 bases). Per germline, CDR1 SGHTA and CDR2 FQGNSA. Trimming shortened V by 5 bases and J by 7 bases, and 17 bases separated the two germline ends. There are 14 residues in the CDR3. The CDR3 bases are TGTGCCAGCAGCCCTCCGGAGGACCCTTGGACCCAGTACTTC. Its protein product is CASSPPEDPWTQYF. Together with reference TRBV7-2 and TRBJ2-5, the CDR3 gives the full variable domain: GAGVSQSPSNKVTEKGKDVELRCDPISGHTALYWYRQSLGQGLEFLIYFQGNSAPDKSGLPSDRFSAERTGGSVSTLTIQRTQQEDSAVYLCASSPPEDPWTQYFGPGTRLLVL.

The chain is built from TRBV29-1 and TRBJ2-7; possibly TRBD1 for D (8 bases). CDR3 length: 16 residues. The V gene lost 4 bases and the J gene lost 1 base, with 20 bases spanning the gap. Germline CDR1 SQVTM, CDR2 ANQGSEA. CDR3 coding DNA: TGCAGCGTTGCGGGGGGCCTGGGACAGGCTTCCTACGAGCAGTACTTC. Its protein product is CSVAGGLGQASYEQYF.